This T cell receptor beta chain emerged from a study of CD8 T cells in Susac syndrome. Overall study findings and caveats: The study admitted that it had a relatively small number of individuals in its TCR sequencing and HLA analysis.

To note about this clonotype: Its antigen remains unknown.

An amount of RNA that ranged from 0.5 to 1 ug was reverse transcribed with random hexamers. Amplification of TCR beta CDR3 used immunoSEQ multiplex PCR across 54 Vbeta and 13 Jbeta. TCRdb independently ran MiXCR on the immunoSEQ multiplex PCR reads; one entry per CDR3 protein. The table records approximately 300,000 distinct CDR3 sequences, approximately 85% of them present only once. FACS was used to enrich TEMRA cells, whereas the CD8+ and CD4+ T cells were obtained by negative isolation. Germline CDR1 reads MNHEY; CDR2 reads SMNVEV (reference sequence). Germline trimming cut 5 bases from V and 7 bases from J; bases unmatched to any gene: 6. The CDR3 runs 15 residues.

The chain carries TRBV27 and TRBJ1-5; 12 nucleotides line up with TRBD1. Source material: CD8+ T cells from PBMCs. The source of this sequence is a human donor with multiple sclerosis. This CDR3 reads CASSMGTGGRQPQHF. CDR3 sequence (DNA): TGTGCCAGCAGTATGGGGACAGGGGGCAGGCAGCCCCAGCATTTT.